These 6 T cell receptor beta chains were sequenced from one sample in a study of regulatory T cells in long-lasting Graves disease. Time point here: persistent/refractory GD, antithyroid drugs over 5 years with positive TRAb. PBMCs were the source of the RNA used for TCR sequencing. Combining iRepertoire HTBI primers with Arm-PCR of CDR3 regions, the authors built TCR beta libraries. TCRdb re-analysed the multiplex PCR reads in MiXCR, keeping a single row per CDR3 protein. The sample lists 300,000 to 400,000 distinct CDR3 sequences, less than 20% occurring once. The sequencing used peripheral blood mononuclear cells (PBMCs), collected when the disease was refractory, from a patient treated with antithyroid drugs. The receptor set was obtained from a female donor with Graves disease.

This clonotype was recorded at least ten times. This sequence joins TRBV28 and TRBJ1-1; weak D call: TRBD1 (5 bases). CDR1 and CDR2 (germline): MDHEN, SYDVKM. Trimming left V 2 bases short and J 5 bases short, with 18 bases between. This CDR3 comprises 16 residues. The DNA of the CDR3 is TGTGCCAGCAGTTTAAGAGGGGAAGGGTTTCGGACTGAAGCTTTCTTT. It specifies CASSLRGEGFRTEAFF.

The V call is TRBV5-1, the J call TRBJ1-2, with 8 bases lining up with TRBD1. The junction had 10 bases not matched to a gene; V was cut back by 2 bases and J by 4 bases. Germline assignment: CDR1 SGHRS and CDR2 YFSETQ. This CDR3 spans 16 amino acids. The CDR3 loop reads CASSFQIGQGSYGYTF. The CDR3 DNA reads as TGCGCCAGCAGCTTCCAAATCGGACAGGGAAGCTATGGCTACACCTTC.

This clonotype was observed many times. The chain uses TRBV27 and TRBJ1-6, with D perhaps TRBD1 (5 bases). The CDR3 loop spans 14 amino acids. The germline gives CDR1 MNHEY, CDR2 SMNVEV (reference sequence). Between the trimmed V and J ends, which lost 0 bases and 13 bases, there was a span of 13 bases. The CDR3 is CASSLSSGPQPLHF. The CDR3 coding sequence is TGTGCCAGCAGTTTATCATCAGGGCCCCAGCCCCTCCACTTT.

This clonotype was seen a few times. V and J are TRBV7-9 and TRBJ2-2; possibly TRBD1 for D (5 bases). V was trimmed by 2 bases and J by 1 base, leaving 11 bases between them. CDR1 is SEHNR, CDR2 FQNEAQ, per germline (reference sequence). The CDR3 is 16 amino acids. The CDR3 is CASSLTGQWNTGELFF. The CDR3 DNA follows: TGTGCCAGCAGCTTAACAGGCCAATGGAACACCGGGGAGCTGTTTTTT.

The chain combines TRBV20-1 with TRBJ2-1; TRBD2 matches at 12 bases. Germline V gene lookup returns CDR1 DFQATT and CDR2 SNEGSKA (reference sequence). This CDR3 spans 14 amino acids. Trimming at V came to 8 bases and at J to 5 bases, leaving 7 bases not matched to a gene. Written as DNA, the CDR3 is TGCAGTACCAAAGGACTAGCGGGAAACAATGAGCAGTTCTTC. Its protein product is CSTKGLAGNNEQFF.

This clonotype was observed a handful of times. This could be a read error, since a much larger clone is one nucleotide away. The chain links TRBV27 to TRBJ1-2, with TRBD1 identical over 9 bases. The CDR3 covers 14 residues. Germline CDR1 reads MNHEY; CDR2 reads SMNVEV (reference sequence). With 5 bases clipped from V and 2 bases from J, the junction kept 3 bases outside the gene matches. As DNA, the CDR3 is TGTGCCAGCAGTGACAGGGGGTTGAACTATGGCTACACCTTC. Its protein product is CASSDRGLNYGYTF.